The rows below give T cell receptor beta chains drawn from one sample of a study of CD8+CD57+ T cells in acquired aplastic anemia. One entry per CDR3 protein results from TCRdb running MiXCR on the reads. The data show fewer than 250,000 distinct CDR3 sequences, about half seen once. Material for sequencing was sorted CD4+, CD8+, or CD8+CD57+ T cells (not recorded which) from PBMCs. The receptor source for this set is a human donor with aplastic anemia. Both conserved end residues are part of each CDR3. The order of the fields is D gene, V gene, J gene, clone size, CDR3 protein, CDR3 DNA. A D gene is named only where the DNA matches it firmly. Some rows mark clone size as missing; the rest say once, few, many or name a class of expanded clone.

TRBD2,TRBV19,TRBJ2-1,many,CASSAGLADNNEQFF,TGTGCCAGTAGTGCGGGACTAGCTGACAACAATGAGCAGTTCTTC
TRBD1,TRBV9,TRBJ1-6,many,CASSADRAFYNSPLHF,TGTGCCAGCAGCGCAGACAGGGCGTTCTATAATTCACCCCTCCACTTT
NA,TRBV19,TRBJ1-1,NA,CASSIGGWTMNTEAFF,TGTGCCAGTAGTATAGGGGGATGGACCATGAACACTGAAGCTTTCTTT
NA,TRBV9,TRBJ1-5,NA,CASSHPTVNQPQHF,TGTGCCAGCAGCCACCCGACAGTCAATCAGCCCCAGCATTTT
NA,TRBV24-1,TRBJ1-5,NA,CATSFSYSNQPQHF,TGTGCCACCAGTTTCTCGTATAGCAATCAGCCCCAGCATTTT
NA,TRBV2,TRBJ1-2,many,CASSRRMGGSYGYTF,TGTGCCAGCAGTCGCCGCATGGGGGGATCCTATGGCTACACCTTC
TRBD1,TRBV27,TRBJ2-5,NA,CASSSRGTGTQETQYF,TGTGCCAGCAGTTCGAGGGGGACAGGGACTCAAGAGACCCAGTACTTC
TRBD1,TRBV14,TRBJ2-1,many,CASSQGRTGITF,TGTGCCAGCAGCCAAGGAAGGACAGGAATCACCTTC
NA,TRBV20-1,TRBJ1-5,many,CSADEGDNQPQHF,TGCAGTGCTGACGAGGGGGACAATCAGCCCCAGCATTTT
TRBD1,TRBV10-1,TRBJ1-2,NA,CATGQGDYGYTF,TGTGCCACCGGACAGGGGGATTATGGCTACACCTTC
NA,TRBV2,TRBJ2-3,NA,CASAEFYTDTQYF,TGTGCCAGCGCGGAGTTCTACACAGATACGCAGTATTTT
NA,TRBV9,TRBJ1-1,NA,CASSFGTGNTEAFF,TGTGCCAGCAGCTTCGGGACGGGGAACACTGAAGCTTTCTTT
NA,TRBV3-1,TRBJ2-3,many,CASSQGSGDTQYF,TGTGCCAGCAGCCAAGGGTCGGGGGATACGCAGTATTTT
TRBD2,TRBV5-1,TRBJ2-3,NA,CASSLGAGDREDTQYF,TGCGCCAGCAGCTTGGGGGCGGGAGACCGGGAGGATACGCAGTATTTT
TRBD1,TRBV6-1,TRBJ2-7,many,CASSGRDRGRRSSYEQYF,TGTGCCAGCAGTGGCCGGGACAGGGGCCGTAGGAGCTCCTACGAGCAGTACTTC
NA,TRBV19,TRBJ2-3,NA,CASSQQGGVSTDTQYF,TGTGCCAGTAGTCAACAGGGGGGGGTTAGCACAGATACGCAGTATTTT
NA,TRBV20-1,TRBJ1-5,many,CSARKGNQPQHF,TGCAGTGCTAGAAAGGGTAATCAGCCCCAGCATTTT
TRBD1,TRBV20-1,TRBJ2-7,NA,CSASDRASYEQYF,TGCAGTGCTAGCGACAGGGCATCCTACGAGCAGTACTTC
NA,TRBV29-1,TRBJ2-7,NA,CSIGQPYEQYF,TGCAGTATTGGACAGCCTTACGAGCAGTACTTC
TRBD1,TRBV20-1,TRBJ2-5,NA,CSASGQSNQPQYF,TGCAGTGCATCGGGACAGAGCAATCAGCCCCAGTACTTC
NA,TRBV12-3/TRBV12-4,TRBJ1-6,NA,CASSLVGPVAPLHF,TGTGCCAGCAGTTTGGTGGGGCCTGTTGCACCCCTCCACTTT
TRBD1,TRBV2,TRBJ1-2,many,CASSSTGRLDGYTF,TGTGCCAGCAGTTCGACAGGGAGGTTGGATGGCTACACCTTC
TRBD2,TRBV7-9,TRBJ2-1,NA,CASSQGSGGTEQFF,TGCGCCAGCAGCCAAGGGAGCGGGGGGACTGAGCAGTTCTTC
NA,TRBV20-1,TRBJ1-4,NA,CSARAFRGRVREKLFF,TGCAGTGCTAGAGCCTTCCGGGGGAGGGTTCGGGAAAAACTGTTTTTT
NA,TRBV6-1,TRBJ1-4,NA,CASGGGGPNGLRLFF,TGTGCCAGCGGGGGAGGGGGACCGAATGGATTGAGACTGTTTTTT
NA,TRBV5-4,TRBJ1-2,NA,CASSPKGINNYGYTF,TGTGCCAGCAGCCCCAAAGGCATAAACAACTATGGCTACACCTTC
NA,TRBV6-1,TRBJ1-3,many,CASSDGGDSGNTIYF,TGTGCCAGCAGTGATGGAGGGGACTCTGGAAACACCATATATTTT
NA,TRBV20-1,TRBJ1-5,NA,CSAAGAHWCQPQHF,TGCAGTGCTGCAGGGGCTCATTGGTGTCAGCCCCAGCATTTT
NA,TRBV19,TRBJ1-5,many,CASSMGDNSNQPQHF,TGTGCCAGTAGTATGGGGGATAATAGCAATCAGCCCCAGCATTTT
TRBD2,TRBV7-9,TRBJ2-1,many,CAGGRQYNEQFF,TGTGCCGGCGGGAGACAGTACAATGAGCAGTTCTTC
TRBD1,TRBV7-9,TRBJ2-3,NA,CASSLADRGRTDTQYF,TGTGCCAGCAGCTTAGCGGACAGGGGACGCACAGATACGCAGTATTTT
TRBD1,TRBV12-3/TRBV12-4,TRBJ1-6,NA,CASSLSYRDRGNQSYNSPLHF,TGTGCCAGCAGCCTATCCTACCGGGACAGGGGGAACCAATCCTATAATTCACCCCTCCACTTT
NA,TRBV29-1,TRBJ2-2,many,CSVVRIGGELFF,TGCAGCGTTGTCCGGATTGGCGGGGAGCTGTTTTTT
NA,TRBV19,TRBJ2-5,NA,CASSMGFGETQYF,TGTGCCAGTAGTATGGGGTTTGGAGAGACCCAGTACTTC
NA,TRBV2,TRBJ1-4,many,CASKVGRNEKLFF,TGTGCCAGCAAAGTTGGACGAAATGAAAAACTGTTTTTT
NA,TRBV12-3/TRBV12-4,TRBJ2-3,NA,CASSRSLTSTDTQYF,TGTGCCAGCAGCCGGAGTTTAACTAGCACAGATACGCAGTATTTT
TRBD1,TRBV20-1,TRBJ1-6,few,CSARGQGNSPLHF,TGCAGTGCTAGAGGACAGGGGAATTCACCCCTCCACTTT
NA,TRBV11-2,TRBJ1-6,many,CASSLDPRGPLHF,TGTGCCAGCAGCTTAGATCCCAGGGGACCCCTCCACTTT
NA,TRBV6-5,TRBJ1-1,many,CASIERGTRTEAFF,TGTGCCAGCATCGAACGGGGGACGCGGACTGAAGCTTTCTTT
TRBD1,TRBV2,TRBJ2-7,medium-sized,CASSVQGSTYEQYF,TGTGCCAGCAGTGTACAGGGGTCTACCTACGAGCAGTACTTC
TRBD1,TRBV20-1,TRBJ2-5,NA,CSATGTGGNQPQYF,TGCAGTGCCACCGGGACAGGAGGCAATCAGCCCCAGTACTTC
NA,TRBV24-1,TRBJ2-1,NA,CATRGGMRNEQFF,TGTGCCACCAGAGGGGGTATGAGGAATGAGCAGTTCTTC